A selection of T cell receptor beta chains follows, all from one sample in a study of beta chain features in type 1 diabetes. Using immunoSEQ multiplex PCR, the repertoire was profiled, and TCRdb retains in-frame clones only, with some absent. The sample contains around 70,000 clones, roughly 50% of which appear only once. Material for sequencing was central memory CD4+ T cells from blood. The receptor set was obtained from a man younger than 40 with type 1 diabetes. CDR3s leave out the opening cysteine and the closing phenylalanine or tryptophan.

TRBJ2-3	TRBV5-1	ASTESPTGSLDTQY
TRBJ1-2	TRBV7-2	ASSLGGGGPDLYGYT
TRBJ2-1	TRBV7-9	ASRGLPPYNEQF
TRBJ2-5	TRBV11-2	ASSSTGALGTQY
TRBJ2-7	TRBV6-6	ASRQLGTGGSYEQY
TRBJ1-2	TRBV6-6	ASSPGGGRGYGYT
TRBJ1-2	TRBV21-1	ASSKALGQGPYGYT
TRBJ2-6	TRBV5-1	ASSLQEVGANVLT
TRBJ2-7	TRBV6-5	ASSTVPGYEQY
TRBJ2-7	TRBV18	ASSSSAGGRYEQY
TRBJ2-3	TRBV10-3	AIRSLAPGRGSADTQY
TRBJ2-4	TRBV7-2	ASSLEALAGGGLRYIQY
TRBJ2-4	TRBV5-1	ASSLAGIQY
TRBJ1-2	TRBV5-1	ASSLALGQIDGYT
TRBJ2-1	TRBV5-1	ASSFQLAGGPGNEQF
TRBJ2-2	TRBV12-5	ASRDSPNTGELF
TRBJ2-7	TRBV11-2	ASSLDGGDYEQY
TRBJ1-2	TRBV5-1	ASSPGTGKSGYT
TRBJ2-5	TRBV5-4	ASSLAQGQETQY
TRBJ2-3	TRBV19	ASSKPLSGAGTDTQY
TRBJ2-5	TRBV4-2	ASSRADGGGETQY
TRBJ2-6	TRBV6-4	ASSDTSSGANVLT